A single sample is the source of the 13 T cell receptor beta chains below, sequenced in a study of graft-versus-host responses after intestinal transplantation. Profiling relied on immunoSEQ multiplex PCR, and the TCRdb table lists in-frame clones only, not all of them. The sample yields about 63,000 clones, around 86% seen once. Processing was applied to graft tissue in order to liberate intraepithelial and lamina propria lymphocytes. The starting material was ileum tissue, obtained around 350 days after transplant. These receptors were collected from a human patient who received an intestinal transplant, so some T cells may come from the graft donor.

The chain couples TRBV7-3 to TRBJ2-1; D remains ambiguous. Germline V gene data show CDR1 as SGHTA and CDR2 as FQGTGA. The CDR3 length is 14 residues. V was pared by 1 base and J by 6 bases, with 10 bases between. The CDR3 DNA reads TGTGCCAGCAGCTTAAATCGTAGATCCAATGAGCAGTTCTTC. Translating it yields CASSLNRRSNEQFF. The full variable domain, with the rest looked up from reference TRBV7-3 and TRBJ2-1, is GAGVSQTPSNKVTEKGKYVELRCDPISGHTALYWYRQSLGQGPEFLIYFQGTGAADDSGLPNDRFFAVRPEGSVSTLKIQRTERGDSAVYLCASSLNRRSNEQFFGPGTRLTVL.

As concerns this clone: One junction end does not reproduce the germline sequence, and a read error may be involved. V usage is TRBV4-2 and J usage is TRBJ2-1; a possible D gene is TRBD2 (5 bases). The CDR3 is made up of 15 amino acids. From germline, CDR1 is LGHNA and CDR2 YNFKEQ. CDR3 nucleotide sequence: TGTGCCAGCAGACAAGAATTACTAGCCTACAATGAGCAGTTCTTC. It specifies CASRQELLAYNEQFF.

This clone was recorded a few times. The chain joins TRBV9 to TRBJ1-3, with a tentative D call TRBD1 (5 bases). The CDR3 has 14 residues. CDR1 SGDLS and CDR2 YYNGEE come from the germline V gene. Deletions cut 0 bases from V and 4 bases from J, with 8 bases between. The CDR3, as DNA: TGTGCCAGCAGCGTAGAAGGGACCGGAAACACCATATATTTT. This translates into CASSVEGTGNTIYF.

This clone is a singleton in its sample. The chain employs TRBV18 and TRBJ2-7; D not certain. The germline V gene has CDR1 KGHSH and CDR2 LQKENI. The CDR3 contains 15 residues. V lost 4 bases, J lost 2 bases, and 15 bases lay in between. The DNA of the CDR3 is TGTGCCAGCTCACTCCAGCCGTCTTCAGCCTACGAGCAGTACTTC. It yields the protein CASSLQPSSAYEQYF.

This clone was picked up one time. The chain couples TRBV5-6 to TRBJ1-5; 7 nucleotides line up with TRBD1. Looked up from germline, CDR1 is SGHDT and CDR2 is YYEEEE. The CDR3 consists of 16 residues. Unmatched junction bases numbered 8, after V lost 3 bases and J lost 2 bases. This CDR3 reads CASSSRQDRGNQPQHF. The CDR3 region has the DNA TGTGCCAGCAGCTCACGACAAGACAGGGGCAATCAGCCCCAGCATTTT.

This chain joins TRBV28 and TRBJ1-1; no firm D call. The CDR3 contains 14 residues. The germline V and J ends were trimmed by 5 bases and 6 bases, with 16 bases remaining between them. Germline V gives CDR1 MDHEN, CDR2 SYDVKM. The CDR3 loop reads CASSPPIERPEAFF. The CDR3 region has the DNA TGTGCCAGCAGTCCCCCTATTGAGCGCCCTGAAGCTTTCTTT.

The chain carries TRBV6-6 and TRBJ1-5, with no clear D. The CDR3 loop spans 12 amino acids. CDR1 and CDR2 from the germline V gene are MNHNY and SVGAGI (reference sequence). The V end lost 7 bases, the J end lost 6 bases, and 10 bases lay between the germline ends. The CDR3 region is CASKAGSQPQHF. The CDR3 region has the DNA TGTGCCAGCAAGGCGGGGAGTCAGCCCCAGCATTTT.

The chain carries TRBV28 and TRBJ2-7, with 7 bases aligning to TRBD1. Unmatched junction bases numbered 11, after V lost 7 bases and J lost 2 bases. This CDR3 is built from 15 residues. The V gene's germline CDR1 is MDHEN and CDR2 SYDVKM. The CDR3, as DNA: TGTGCCAGCACCGCAAGGGGACAGACTACCTACGAGCAGTACTTC. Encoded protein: CASTARGQTTYEQYF.

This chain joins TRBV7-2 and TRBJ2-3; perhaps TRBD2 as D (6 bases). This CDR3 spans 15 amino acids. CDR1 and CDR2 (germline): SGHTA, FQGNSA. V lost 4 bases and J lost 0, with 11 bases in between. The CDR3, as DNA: TGTGCCAGCAGCTCCCCCGGGAGTAGCACAGATACGCAGTATTTT. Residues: CASSSPGSSTDTQYF.

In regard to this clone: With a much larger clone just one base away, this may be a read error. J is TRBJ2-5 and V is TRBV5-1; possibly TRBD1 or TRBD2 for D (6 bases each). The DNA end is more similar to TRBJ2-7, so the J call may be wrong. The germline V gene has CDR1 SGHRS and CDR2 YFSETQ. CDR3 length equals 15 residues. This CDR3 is CASKQGIGGSYEQYF. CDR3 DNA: TGCGCCAGCAAACAGGGTATCGGGGGCTCCTACGAGCAGTACTTC.

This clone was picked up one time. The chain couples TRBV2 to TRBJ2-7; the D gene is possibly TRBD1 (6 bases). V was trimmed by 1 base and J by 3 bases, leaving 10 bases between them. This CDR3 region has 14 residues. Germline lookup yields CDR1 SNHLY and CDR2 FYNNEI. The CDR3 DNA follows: TGTGCCAGCAGTGAAGAGGGGGATGTCTACGAGCAGTACTTC. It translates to CASSEEGDVYEQYF.

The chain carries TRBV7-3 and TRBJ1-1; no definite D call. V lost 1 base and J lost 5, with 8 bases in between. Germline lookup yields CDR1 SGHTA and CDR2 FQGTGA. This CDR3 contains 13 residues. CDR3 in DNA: TGTGCCAGCAGCTTAAGTGGAAGGACTGAAGCTTTCTTT. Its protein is CASSLSGRTEAFF.

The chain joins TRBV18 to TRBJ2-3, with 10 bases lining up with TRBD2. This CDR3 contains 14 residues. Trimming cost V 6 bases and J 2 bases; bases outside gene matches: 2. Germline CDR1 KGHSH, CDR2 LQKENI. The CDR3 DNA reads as TGTGCCAGCTCTGGGACTAGCGTCACAGATACGCAGTATTTT. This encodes CASSGTSVTDTQYF.